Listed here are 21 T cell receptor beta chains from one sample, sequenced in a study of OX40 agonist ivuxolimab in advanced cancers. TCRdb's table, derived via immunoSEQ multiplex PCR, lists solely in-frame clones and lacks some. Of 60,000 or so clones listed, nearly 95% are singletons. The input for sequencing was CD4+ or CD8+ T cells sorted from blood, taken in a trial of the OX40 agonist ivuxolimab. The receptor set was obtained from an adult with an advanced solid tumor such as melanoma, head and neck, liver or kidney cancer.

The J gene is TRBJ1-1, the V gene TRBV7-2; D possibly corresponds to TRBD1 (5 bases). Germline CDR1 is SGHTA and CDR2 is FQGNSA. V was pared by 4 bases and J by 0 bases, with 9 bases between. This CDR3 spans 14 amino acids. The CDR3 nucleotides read TGTGCCAGCAGCTCCACAGGAGTGAACACTGAAGCTTTCTTT. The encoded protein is CASSSTGVNTEAFF.

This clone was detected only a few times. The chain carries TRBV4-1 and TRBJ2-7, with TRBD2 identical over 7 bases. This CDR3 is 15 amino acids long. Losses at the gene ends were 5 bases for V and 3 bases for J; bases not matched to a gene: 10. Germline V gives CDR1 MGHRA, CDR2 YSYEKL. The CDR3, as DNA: TGCGCCAGCAGCTCACACCTCGGGGGGAACTACGAGCAGTACTTC. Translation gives CASSSHLGGNYEQYF.

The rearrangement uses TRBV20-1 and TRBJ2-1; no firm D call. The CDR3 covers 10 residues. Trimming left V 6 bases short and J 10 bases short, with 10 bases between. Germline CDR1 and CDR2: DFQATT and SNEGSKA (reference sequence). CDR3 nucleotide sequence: TGCAGTGCGGGTGGACGCGAGCAGTTCTTC. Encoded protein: CSAGGREQFF.

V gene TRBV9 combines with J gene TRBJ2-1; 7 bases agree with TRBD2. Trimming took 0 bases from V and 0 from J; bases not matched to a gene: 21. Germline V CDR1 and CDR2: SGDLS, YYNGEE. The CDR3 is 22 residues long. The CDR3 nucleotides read TGTGCCAGCAGCGTAGCTTCCTGGGAGGGTCGCATGGGGCTTAACTCCTACAATGAGCAGTTCTTC. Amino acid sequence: CASSVASWEGRMGLNSYNEQFF.

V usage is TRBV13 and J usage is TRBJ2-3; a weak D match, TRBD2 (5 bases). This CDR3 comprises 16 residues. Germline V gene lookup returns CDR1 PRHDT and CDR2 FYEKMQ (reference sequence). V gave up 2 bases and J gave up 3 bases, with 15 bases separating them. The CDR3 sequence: CASSLYINRGTDTQYF. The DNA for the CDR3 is TGTGCCAGCAGCTTATATATTAACAGAGGGACAGATACGCAGTATTTT.

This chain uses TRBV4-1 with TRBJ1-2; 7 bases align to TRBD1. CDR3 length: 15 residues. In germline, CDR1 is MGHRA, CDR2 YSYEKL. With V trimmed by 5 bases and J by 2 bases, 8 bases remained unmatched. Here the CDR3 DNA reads TGCGCCAGCAGCAACAGACAGGGCCAAAACTATGGCTACACCTTC. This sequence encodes CASSNRQGQNYGYTF.

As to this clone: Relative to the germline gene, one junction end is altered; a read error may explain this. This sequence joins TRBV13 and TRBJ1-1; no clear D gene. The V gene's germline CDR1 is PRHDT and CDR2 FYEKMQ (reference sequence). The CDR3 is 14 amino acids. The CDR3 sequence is CASSIGPARDEAFF. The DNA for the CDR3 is TGTGCCAGCAGCATAGGACCGGCAAGAGATGAAGCTTTCTTT.

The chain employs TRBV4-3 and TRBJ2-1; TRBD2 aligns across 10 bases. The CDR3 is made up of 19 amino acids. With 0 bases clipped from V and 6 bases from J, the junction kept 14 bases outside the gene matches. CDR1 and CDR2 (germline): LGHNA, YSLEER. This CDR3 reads CASSQEGVAGGLGVNEQFF. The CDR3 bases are TGCGCCAGCAGCCAAGAAGGAGTAGCGGGAGGTCTCGGGGTCAATGAGCAGTTCTTC.

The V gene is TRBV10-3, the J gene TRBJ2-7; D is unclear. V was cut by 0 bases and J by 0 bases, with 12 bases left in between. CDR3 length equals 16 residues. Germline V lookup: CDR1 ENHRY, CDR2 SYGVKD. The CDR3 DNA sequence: TGTGCCATCAGTGAGTCCCAGGATCCCCCCTCCTACGAGCAGTACTTC. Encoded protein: CAISESQDPPSYEQYF.

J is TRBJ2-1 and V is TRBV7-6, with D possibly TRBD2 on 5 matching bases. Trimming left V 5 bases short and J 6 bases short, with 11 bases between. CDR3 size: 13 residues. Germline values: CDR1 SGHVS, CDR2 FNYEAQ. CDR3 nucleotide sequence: TGTGCCAGCAGCCTAAGTCGGGGCAATGAGCAGTTCTTC. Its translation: CASSLSRGNEQFF.

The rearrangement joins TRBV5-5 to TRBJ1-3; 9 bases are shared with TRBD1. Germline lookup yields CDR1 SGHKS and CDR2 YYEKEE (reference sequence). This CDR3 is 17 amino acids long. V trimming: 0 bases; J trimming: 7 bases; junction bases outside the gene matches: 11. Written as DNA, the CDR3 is TGTGCCAGCAGCTTGGTCGGGACAGGGTCGCTTGGGAACACCATATATTTT. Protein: CASSLVGTGSLGNTIYF.

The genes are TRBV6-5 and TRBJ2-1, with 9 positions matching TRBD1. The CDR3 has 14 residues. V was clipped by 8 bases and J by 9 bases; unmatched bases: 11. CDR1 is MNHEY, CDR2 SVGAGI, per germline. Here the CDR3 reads CASVGDRVHGEQFF. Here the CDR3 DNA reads TGTGCCAGCGTAGGGGACAGGGTACATGGTGAGCAGTTCTTC.

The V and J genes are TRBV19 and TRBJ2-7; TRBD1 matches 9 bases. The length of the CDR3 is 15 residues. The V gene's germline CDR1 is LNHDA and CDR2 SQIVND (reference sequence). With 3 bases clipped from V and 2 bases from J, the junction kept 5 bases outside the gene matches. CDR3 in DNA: TGTGCCAGTAGTATGGTCCGGACAGGGGCCTACGAGCAGTACTTC. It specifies CASSMVRTGAYEQYF. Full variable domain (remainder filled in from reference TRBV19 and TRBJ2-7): DGGITQSPKYLFRKEGQNVTLSCEQNLNHDAMYWYRQDPGQGLRLIYYSQIVNDFQKGDIAEGYSVSREKKESFPLTVTSAQKNPTAFYLCASSMVRTGAYEQYFGPGTRLTVT.

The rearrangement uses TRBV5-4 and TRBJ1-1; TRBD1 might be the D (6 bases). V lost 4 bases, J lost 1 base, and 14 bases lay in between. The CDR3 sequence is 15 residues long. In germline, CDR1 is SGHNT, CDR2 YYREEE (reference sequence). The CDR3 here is CASSDTGMGNTEAFF. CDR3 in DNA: TGTGCCAGCAGCGACACAGGGATGGGGAACACTGAAGCTTTCTTT.

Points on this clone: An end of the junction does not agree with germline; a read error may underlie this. The CDR3 here is CTSSSFTGFYEQYF. The CDR3 DNA reads as TGTACCAGCAGCTCCTTTACAGGGTTCTACGAGCAGTACTTC. The genes are TRBV9 and TRBJ2-7; tentatively, D is TRBD1 (6 bases). CDR1 is SGDLS, CDR2 YYNGEE, per germline. This CDR3 region has 14 residues. Full variable domain (remainder filled in from reference TRBV9 and TRBJ2-7): DSGVTQTPKHLITATGQRVTLRCSPRSGDLSVYWYQQSLDQGLQFLIQYYNGEERAKGNILERFSAQQFPDLHSELNLSSLELGDSALYFCTSSSFTGFYEQYFGPGTRLTVT.

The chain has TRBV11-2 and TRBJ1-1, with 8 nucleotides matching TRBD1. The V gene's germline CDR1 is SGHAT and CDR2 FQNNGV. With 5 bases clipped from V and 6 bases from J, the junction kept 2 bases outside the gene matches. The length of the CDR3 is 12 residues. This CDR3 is CASSLTGAEAFF. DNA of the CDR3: TGTGCCAGCAGCCTGACAGGGGCTGAAGCTTTCTTT. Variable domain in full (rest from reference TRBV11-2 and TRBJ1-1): EAGVAQSPRYKIIEKRQSVAFWCNPISGHATLYWYQQILGQGPKLLIQFQNNGVVDDSQLPKDRFSAERLKGVDSTLKIQPAKLEDSAVYLCASSLTGAEAFFGQGTRLTVV.

CDR3 nucleotides: TGTGCCAGCAGTGACTGGCAGGGGCCCTACCACACTGAAGCTTTCTTT. Protein product: CASSDWQGPYHTEAFF. V and J are TRBV6-1 and TRBJ1-1, with D perhaps TRBD1 (6 bases). V gave up 3 bases and J gave up 3 bases, with 17 bases separating them. This CDR3 has 16 amino acids. Per germline, CDR1 MNHNS and CDR2 SASEGT.

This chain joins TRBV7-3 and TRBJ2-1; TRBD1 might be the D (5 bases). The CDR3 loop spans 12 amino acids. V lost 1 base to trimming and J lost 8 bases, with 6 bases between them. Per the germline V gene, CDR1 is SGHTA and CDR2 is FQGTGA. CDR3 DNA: TGTGCCAGCAGCTTAATAGGGGATGAGCAGTTCTTC. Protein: CASSLIGDEQFF.

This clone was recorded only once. Here the CDR3 DNA reads TGTGCCAGCAACCCGGGACTAGCAGACTACACAGATACGCAGTATTTT. The encoded protein is CASNPGLADYTDTQYF. V gene TRBV4-2 combines with J gene TRBJ2-3; 9 bases line up with TRBD2. CDR3 size: 16 residues. The germline V gene has CDR1 LGHNA and CDR2 YNFKEQ. J gave up 2 bases and V 7 bases, and 10 bases lay outside the gene matches.

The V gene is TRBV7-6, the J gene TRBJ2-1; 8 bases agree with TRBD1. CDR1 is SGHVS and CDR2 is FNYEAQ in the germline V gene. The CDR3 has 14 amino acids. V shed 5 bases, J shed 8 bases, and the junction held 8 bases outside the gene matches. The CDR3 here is CASSEMGTGYEQFF. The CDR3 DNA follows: TGTGCCAGCAGCGAGATGGGGACAGGCTATGAGCAGTTCTTC.

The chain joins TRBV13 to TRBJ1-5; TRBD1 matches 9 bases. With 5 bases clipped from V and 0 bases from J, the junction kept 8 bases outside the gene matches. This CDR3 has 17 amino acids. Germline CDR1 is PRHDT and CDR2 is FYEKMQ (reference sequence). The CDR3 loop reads CASSRDREVLSNQPQHF. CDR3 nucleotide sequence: TGTGCCAGCAGCCGGGACAGGGAGGTTCTTAGCAATCAGCCCCAGCATTTT.